These 32 T cell receptor beta chains were sequenced from one sample in a study of CD8 T cells in ankylosing spondylitis. TCRdb re-called the 5' RACE reads with MiXCR, one entry per CDR3 protein. The table has some 240,000 distinct CDR3 sequences, roughly a quarter seen once; the top ten hold around 0.58%. Input material: blood, either unsorted or a sorted T cell fraction (not recorded which). The receptor set was obtained from a male donor with ankylosing spondylitis or in good health (not recorded which).

This clonotype was detected only a few times. The J gene is TRBJ2-7, the V gene TRBV12-3 or TRBV12-4; 8 nucleotides align to TRBD2. This CDR3 contains 15 residues. The junction had 10 bases not matched to a gene; V was cut back by 3 bases and J by 6 bases. The CDR3 DNA is TGTGCCAGCAGTTTTCGAGCGGGGGTCGGTCTCGAGCAGTACTTC. The encoded protein is CASSFRAGVGLEQYF.

This chain joins TRBV12-3 or TRBV12-4 and TRBJ2-2; the match to TRBD1 covers 8 bases. The CDR3 sequence is 15 residues long. V lost 6 bases and J lost 3; bases outside the gene matches: 6. DNA of the CDR3: TGTGCCAGCAGATCTCGGACAGGGCACACCGGGGAGCTGTTTTTT. This translates into CASRSRTGHTGELFF.

The chain uses TRBV25-1 and TRBJ2-1; a possible D gene is TRBD1 (5 bases). Deletions cut 4 bases from V and 0 bases from J, with 16 bases between. CDR3 length: 17 residues. CDR1 is MGHDK and CDR2 is SYGVNS in the germline V gene. The CDR3 DNA follows: TGTGCCAGCAGTGGAAAAAGGGGCCCACGCTCCTACAATGAGCAGTTCTTC. This gives the protein CASSGKRGPRSYNEQFF.

This clonotype was seen many times. CDR3 bases: TGCAGCGCTACGACAGGGATGAACACTGAAGCTTTCTTT. It yields the protein CSATTGMNTEAFF. The chain combines TRBV29-1 with TRBJ1-1; the match to TRBD1 covers 7 bases. V lost 7 bases and J lost 0; bases outside the gene matches: 5. Germline V gives CDR1 SQVTM, CDR2 ANQGSEA. The CDR3 runs to 13 residues.

This chain uses TRBV6-1 with TRBJ1-1, with 8 bases aligning to TRBD1. CDR1 and CDR2 (germline): MNHNS, SASEGT. J was trimmed by 0 bases and V by 4 bases; bases with no gene match: 4. This CDR3 is 15 amino acids long. The CDR3 spells CASSGRTGMNTEAFF. The CDR3 coding sequence is TGTGCCAGCAGTGGGCGGACAGGGATGAACACTGAAGCTTTCTTT.

As for this clonotype: A read error is likely, as this CDR3 ends without the conserved phenylalanine or tryptophan. The chain links TRBV20-1 to TRBJ2-5; D call uncertain. Trimming stripped 4 bases from V and 3 bases from J, with 3 bases between. The germline V gene encodes CDR1 DFQATT and CDR2 SNEGSKA (reference sequence). CDR3 length: 10 residues. In nucleotides, the CDR3 is TGCAGTGCTACCGAAGAGACCCAGTACTCC. It specifies CSATEETQYS.

The chain joins TRBV12-3 or TRBV12-4 to TRBJ2-3; D not resolved. The CDR3 is 15 amino acids. V shed 7 bases and J shed 0 bases, with 14 bases lying between them. Written as DNA, the CDR3 is TGTGCCAGCACCTTGTTATCTTGGAGCACAGATACGCAGTATTTT. It encodes CASTLLSWSTDTQYF.

The gene calls are TRBV12-3 or TRBV12-4 and TRBJ2-3; D gene ambiguous. Trimming pared 2 bases from V and 0 bases from J, leaving 6 bases between. The CDR3 loop spans 14 amino acids. The CDR3 bases are TGTGCCAGCAGTTTAATCACTAGCACAGATACGCAGTATTTT. Protein product: CASSLITSTDTQYF.

This clonotype was recorded at least ten times. This sequence joins TRBV7-2 and TRBJ1-2; the D gene is possibly TRBD1 (5 bases). V lost 5 bases to trimming and J lost 2 bases, with 12 bases between them. CDR1 is SGHTA, CDR2 FQGNSA, per germline. The CDR3 spans 14 residues. CDR3 sequence (DNA): TGTGCCAGCAGCCCCGGACGGGGGAACTATGGCTACACCTTC. Translation: CASSPGRGNYGYTF.

In this sample, this clonotype turned up many times. The chain combines TRBV7-9 with TRBJ2-2, with unresolved D. CDR1 is SEHNR and CDR2 is FQNEAQ in the germline V gene (reference sequence). The germline V and J ends were trimmed by 2 bases and 5 bases, with 15 bases remaining between them. This CDR3 is built from 16 residues. The chain's CDR3 is CASSLSGFPRTGELFF. As DNA, the CDR3 is TGTGCCAGCAGCTTATCAGGCTTCCCGAGGACCGGGGAGCTGTTTTTT.

This chain connects TRBV27 to TRBJ2-3; no clear D. With 2 bases removed from V and 0 bases from J, the gap between germline ends came to 9 bases. Germline CDR1 is MNHEY and CDR2 is SMNVEV (reference sequence). The CDR3 spans 15 residues. This chain's CDR3 is CASSLDGISTDTQYF. In nucleotides, the CDR3 is TGTGCCAGCAGTTTAGACGGTATTAGCACAGATACGCAGTATTTT.

The chain uses TRBV27 and TRBJ2-2, with 10 bases identical to TRBD1. Trimming at V came to 4 bases and at J to 3 bases, leaving 2 bases not matched to a gene. The CDR3 has 15 residues. Germline lookup yields CDR1 MNHEY and CDR2 SMNVEV (reference sequence). As DNA, the CDR3 is TGTGCCAGCAGTTCGGACAGGGGGGACACCGGGGAGCTGTTTTTT. Its protein is CASSSDRGDTGELFF.

This clonotype occurred many times. The chain has TRBV7-9 and TRBJ2-3, with a possible D match to TRBD1 (6 bases). V was clipped by 6 bases and J by 1 base, with 8 bases between them. Germline V gene data show CDR1 as SEHNR and CDR2 as FQNEAQ (reference sequence). The CDR3 length is 13 residues. The DNA for the CDR3 is TGTGCCAGCAGGGGGGCTGGCACAGATACGCAGTATTTT. Its translation is CASRGAGTDTQYF. Based on the CDR3 plus reference TRBV7-9 and TRBJ2-3, the full variable domain is DTGVSQNPRHKITKRGQNVTFRCDPISEHNRLYWYRQTLGQGPEFLTYFQNEAQLEKSRLLSDRFSAERPKGSFSTLEIQRTEQGDSAMYLCASRGAGTDTQYFGPGTRLTVL.

This clonotype came up many times. The chain recombines TRBV12-3 or TRBV12-4 with TRBJ2-3; D not certain. The CDR3 loop spans 15 amino acids. Trimming left V 0 bases short and J 2 bases short, with 9 bases between. CDR3 nucleotides: TGTGCCAGCAGTTTAGCTGGGGTTTTCACAGATACGCAGTATTTT. Translation: CASSLAGVFTDTQYF.

This rearrangement joins TRBV15 to TRBJ2-1; 7 bases agree with TRBD2. V was clipped by 6 bases and J by 8 bases; unmatched bases: 16. Germline V gives CDR1 LNHNV, CDR2 YYDKDF (reference sequence). CDR3 length: 16 amino acids. The CDR3 here is CATRRSGRIQSDEQFF. The CDR3 nucleotides read TGTGCCACCAGACGTAGCGGGCGGATCCAGAGCGATGAGCAGTTCTTC.

The chain has TRBV20-1 and TRBJ2-3; a weak D match, TRBD1 (7 bases). With 6 bases removed from V and 4 bases from J, the gap between germline ends came to 14 bases. The CDR3 length is 13 residues. Germline CDR1 reads DFQATT; CDR2 reads SNEGSKA (reference sequence). The chain's CDR3 is CSASQGGPDTQYF. CDR3 sequence (DNA): TGCAGTGCCAGTCAGGGGGGACCAGATACGCAGTATTTT.

This clonotype came up a few times. V and J are TRBV10-3 and TRBJ2-2; D gene unclear. From germline, CDR1 is ENHRY and CDR2 SYGVKD. The CDR3 is made up of 12 amino acids. The V and J ends lost 6 bases and 5 bases respectively, with 7 bases between them. This CDR3 is CAIRGITGELFF. The CDR3 DNA follows: TGTGCCATCAGAGGGATAACCGGGGAGCTGTTTTTT.

J is TRBJ2-5 and V is TRBV7-6, with TRBD1 matching over 7 bases. Germline lookup yields CDR1 SGHVS and CDR2 FNYEAQ. The CDR3 consists of 13 residues. Trimming took 4 bases from V and 6 from J; bases not matched to a gene: 5. This CDR3 reads CASSYTGVQTQYF. CDR3 nucleotide sequence: TGTGCCAGCAGCTACACAGGGGTTCAGACCCAGTACTTC.

This chain connects TRBV6-1 to TRBJ2-5, with D maybe TRBD2 (6 bases). V dropped 2 bases and J dropped 1 base, with 8 bases sitting between them. This CDR3 spans 14 amino acids. Germline-derived CDR1 and CDR2 are MNHNS and SASEGT. The chain's CDR3 is CASSETGVQETQYF. Written as DNA, the CDR3 is TGTGCCAGCAGTGAAACGGGGGTCCAAGAGACCCAGTACTTC.

There are many counts of this clonotype. The gene calls are TRBV20-1 and TRBJ2-7, with 8 nucleotides matching TRBD1. V dropped 6 bases and J dropped 2; count of bases not matched to a gene: 6. Germline values: CDR1 DFQATT, CDR2 SNEGSKA (reference sequence). This CDR3 comprises 13 residues. In DNA form, the CDR3 reads TGCAGTGCCCAGACAGGGGTAACCTACGAGCAGTACTTC. It encodes CSAQTGVTYEQYF.

Many counts were recorded for this clonotype. CDR3 amino acids: CSARTGNTEAFF. The CDR3 nucleotides are TGCAGTGCTAGGACGGGGAACACTGAAGCTTTCTTT. The V call is TRBV20-1, the J call TRBJ1-1; D unresolved. The V gene's germline CDR1 is DFQATT and CDR2 SNEGSKA (reference sequence). Deletions cut 3 bases from V and 1 base from J, with 6 bases between. The CDR3 totals 12 residues.

This chain joins TRBV25-1 and TRBJ2-2, with a tentative D call TRBD2 (6 bases). Trimming left V 9 bases short and J 3 bases short, with 8 bases between. CDR1 and CDR2 (germline): MGHDK, SYGVNS. The CDR3 is 12 amino acids. The CDR3 spells CASRGYTGELFF. CDR3 nucleotide sequence: TGTGCCAGTCGGGGGTACACCGGGGAGCTGTTTTTT.

J is TRBJ1-1 and V is TRBV21-1; TRBD1, as called in the table, went unchecked against the DNA. TRBV21-1 is shown as a pseudogene. The CDR3 runs to 15 residues. In DNA form, the CDR3 reads TGTGCCAGCAGCAAAGTTAGGACAGGGGCACCTGAAGCTTTCTTT. It codes for CASSKVRTGAPEAFF.

This chain links TRBV27 with TRBJ2-1; TRBD1 matches 8 bases. Germline CDR1 and CDR2: MNHEY and SMNVEV (reference sequence). This CDR3 contains 15 residues. V shed 6 bases, J shed 6 bases, and the junction held 10 bases outside the gene matches. In DNA, the CDR3 is TGTGCCAGCAGACCGCAGGGGGCGATGTTCAATGAGCAGTTCTTC. It encodes CASRPQGAMFNEQFF.

This clonotype was detected ten times or more. The chain uses TRBV20-1 and TRBJ2-3; 12 bases map to TRBD1. CDR3 size: 16 residues. CDR1 is DFQATT, CDR2 SNEGSKA, per germline (reference sequence). V dropped 6 bases and J dropped 5; count of bases not matched to a gene: 12. CDR3 coding DNA: TGCAGTGCCAACCGACCGGGACAGGGGGCAAGAGATACGCAGTATTTT. Translating it yields CSANRPGQGARDTQYF.

This clonotype was recorded many times. The chain employs TRBV20-1 and TRBJ2-7; the match to TRBD2 covers 10 bases. V shed 1 base and J 5 bases; nucleotides not matched to a gene: 2. Germline V gives CDR1 DFQATT, CDR2 SNEGSKA (reference sequence). This CDR3 has 13 residues. The CDR3 DNA reads as TGCAGTGCTAGAGGCGGACTAGCGGACGAGCAGTACTTC. It specifies CSARGGLADEQYF.

Many counts were recorded for this clonotype. The V call is TRBV20-1, the J call TRBJ2-7, with a tentative D call TRBD1 (6 bases). CDR1 DFQATT and CDR2 SNEGSKA come from the germline V gene (reference sequence). This CDR3 has 15 amino acids. V was cut by 4 bases and J by 0 bases, with 16 bases left in between. The CDR3 spells CSAIPRTANSYEQYF. The CDR3 nucleotides read TGCAGTGCTATCCCTAGGACAGCCAACTCCTACGAGCAGTACTTC.

This clonotype showed up just a few times. V gene TRBV12-3 or TRBV12-4 combines with J gene TRBJ1-1; D gene unclear. Trimming removed 3 bases at V and 7 bases at J, with 12 bases between. This CDR3 has 13 residues. The CDR3 region has the DNA TGTGCCAGCAGTTTTCGTCTCGGAAGTGAAGCTTTCTTT. This codes for CASSFRLGSEAFF.

This clonotype was seen at least ten times. The gene calls are TRBV29-1 and TRBJ2-2; D is perhaps TRBD2 (6 bases). Trimming removed 8 bases from V and 4 bases from J, with 23 bases in between. This CDR3 has 16 amino acids. From germline, CDR1 is SQVTM and CDR2 ANQGSEA. The chain's CDR3 is CSPRGAGPLTTGELFF. DNA of the CDR3: TGCAGCCCCCGTGGGGCGGGGCCGCTGACCACCGGGGAGCTGTTTTTT.

The table lists this clonotype with a few counts. The chain combines TRBV12-2 with TRBJ2-7; the table's TRBD2 call for D was not verified on the DNA. TRBV12-2 is noted as a pseudogene. The CDR3 extends over 16 amino acids. The CDR3 loop is CASRLDGGGISYEQYF. CDR3 sequence (DNA): TGTGCAAGTCGCTTAGATGGCGGGGGGATATCCTACGAGCAGTACTTC.

In this sample, this clonotype turned up a few times. CDR3: CSAGGDEARTQYF. DNA of the CDR3: TGCAGTGCTGGGGGGGACGAAGCTCGGACGCAGTATTTT. The V call is TRBV20-1, the J call TRBJ2-3; the match to TRBD2 covers 7 bases. The ends lost 5 bases at V and 9 bases at J; junction bases unmatched: 11. This CDR3 comprises 13 residues. Germline-derived CDR1 and CDR2 are DFQATT and SNEGSKA (reference sequence).

This clonotype appeared many times. The chain couples TRBV10-3 to TRBJ2-3, with TRBD2 matching over 12 bases. The CDR3 extends over 16 amino acids. Trimming took 6 bases from V and 3 from J; bases not matched to a gene: 7. Germline assignment: CDR1 ENHRY and CDR2 SYGVKD. The CDR3 loop is CAISSLAGGPTDTQYF. Here the CDR3 DNA reads TGTGCCATCAGCTCTCTAGCGGGGGGGCCGACAGATACGCAGTATTTT.